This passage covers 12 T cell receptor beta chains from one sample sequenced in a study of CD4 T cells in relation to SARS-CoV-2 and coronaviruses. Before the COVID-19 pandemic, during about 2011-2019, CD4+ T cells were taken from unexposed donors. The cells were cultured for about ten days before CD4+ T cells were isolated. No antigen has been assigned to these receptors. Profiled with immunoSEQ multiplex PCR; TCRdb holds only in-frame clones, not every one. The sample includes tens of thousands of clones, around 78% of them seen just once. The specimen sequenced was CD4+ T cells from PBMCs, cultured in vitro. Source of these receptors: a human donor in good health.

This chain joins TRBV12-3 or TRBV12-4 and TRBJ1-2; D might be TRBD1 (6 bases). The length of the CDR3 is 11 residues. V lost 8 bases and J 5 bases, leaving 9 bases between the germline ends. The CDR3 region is CASYGQYGYTF. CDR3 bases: TGTGCCAGCTATGGACAGTATGGCTACACCTTC.

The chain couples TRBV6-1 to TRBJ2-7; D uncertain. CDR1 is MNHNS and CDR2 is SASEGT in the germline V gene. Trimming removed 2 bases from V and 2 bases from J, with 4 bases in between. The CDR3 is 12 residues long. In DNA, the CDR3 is TGTGCCAGCAGTGAATGGACCTACGAGCAGTACTTC. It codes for CASSEWTYEQYF.

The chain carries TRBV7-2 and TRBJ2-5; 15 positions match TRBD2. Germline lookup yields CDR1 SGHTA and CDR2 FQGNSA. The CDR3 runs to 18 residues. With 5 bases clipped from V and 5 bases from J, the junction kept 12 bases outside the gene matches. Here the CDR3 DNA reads TGTGCCAGCAGCCCGCAGGGACTAGCGGGGGGCGCACGGGAGACCCAGTACTTC. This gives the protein CASSPQGLAGGARETQYF.

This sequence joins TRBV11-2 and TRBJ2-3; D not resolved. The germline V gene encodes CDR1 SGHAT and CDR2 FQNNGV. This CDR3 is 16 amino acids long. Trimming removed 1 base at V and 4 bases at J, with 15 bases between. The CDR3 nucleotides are TGTGCCAGCAGCTTAGCTAGGGAAAAGTTGGCAGATACGCAGTATTTT. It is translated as CASSLAREKLADTQYF.

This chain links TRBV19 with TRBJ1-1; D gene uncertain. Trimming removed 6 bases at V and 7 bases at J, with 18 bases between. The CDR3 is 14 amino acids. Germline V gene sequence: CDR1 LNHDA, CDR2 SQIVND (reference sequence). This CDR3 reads CASSYAGRGIEAFF. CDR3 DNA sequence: TGTGCCAGTAGCTACGCCGGGCGTGGGATTGAAGCTTTCTTT. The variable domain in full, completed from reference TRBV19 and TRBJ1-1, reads DGGITQSPKYLFRKEGQNVTLSCEQNLNHDAMYWYRQDPGQGLRLIYYSQIVNDFQKGDIAEGYSVSREKKESFPLTVTSAQKNPTAFYLCASSYAGRGIEAFFGQGTRLTVV.

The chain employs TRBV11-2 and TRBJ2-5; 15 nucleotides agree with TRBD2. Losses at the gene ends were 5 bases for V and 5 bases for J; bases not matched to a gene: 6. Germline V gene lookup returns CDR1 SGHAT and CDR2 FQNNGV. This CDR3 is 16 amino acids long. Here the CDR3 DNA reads TGTGCCAGCAGCCCCGGACTAGCGGGAGGGGGGGAGACCCAGTACTTC. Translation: CASSPGLAGGGETQYF.

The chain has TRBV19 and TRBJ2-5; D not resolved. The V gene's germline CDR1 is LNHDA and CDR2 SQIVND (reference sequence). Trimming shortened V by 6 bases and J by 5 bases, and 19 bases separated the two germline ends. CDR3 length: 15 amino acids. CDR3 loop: CASSRIHGVRETQYF. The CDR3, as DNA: TGTGCCAGTAGCCGGATTCACGGAGTTCGGGAGACCCAGTACTTC. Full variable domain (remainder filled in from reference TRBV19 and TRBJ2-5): DGGITQSPKYLFRKEGQNVTLSCEQNLNHDAMYWYRQDPGQGLRLIYYSQIVNDFQKGDIAEGYSVSREKKESFPLTVTSAQKNPTAFYLCASSRIHGVRETQYFGPGTRLLVL.

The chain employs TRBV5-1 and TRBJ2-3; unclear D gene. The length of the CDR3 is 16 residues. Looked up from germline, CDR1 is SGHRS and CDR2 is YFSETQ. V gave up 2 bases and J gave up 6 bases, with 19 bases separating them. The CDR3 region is CASSFEARILVDTQYF. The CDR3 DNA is TGCGCCAGCAGCTTTGAGGCCCGGATCTTAGTTGATACGCAGTATTTT.

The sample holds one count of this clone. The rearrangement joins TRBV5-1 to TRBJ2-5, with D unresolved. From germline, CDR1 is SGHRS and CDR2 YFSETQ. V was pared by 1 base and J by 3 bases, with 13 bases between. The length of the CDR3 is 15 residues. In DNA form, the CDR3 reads TGCGCCAGCAGCTTGCGGCCTGGGAAAGAAGAGACCCAGTACTTC. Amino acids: CASSLRPGKEETQYF. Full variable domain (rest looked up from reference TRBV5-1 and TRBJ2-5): KAGVTQTPRYLIKTRGQQVTLSCSPISGHRSVSWYQQTPGQGLQFLFEYFSETQRNKGNFPGRFSGRQFSNSRSEMNVSTLELGDSALYLCASSLRPGKEETQYFGPGTRLLVL.

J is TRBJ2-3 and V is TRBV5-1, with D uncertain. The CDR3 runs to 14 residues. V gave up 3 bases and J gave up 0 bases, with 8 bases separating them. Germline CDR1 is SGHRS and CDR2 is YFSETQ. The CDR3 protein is CASSSPLSTDTQYF. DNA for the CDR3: TGCGCCAGCAGCTCCCCCCTAAGCACAGATACGCAGTATTTT.

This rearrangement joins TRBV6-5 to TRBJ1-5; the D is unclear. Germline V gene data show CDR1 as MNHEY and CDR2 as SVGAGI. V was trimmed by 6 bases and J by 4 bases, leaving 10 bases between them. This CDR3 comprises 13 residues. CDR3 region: CASRERDNQPQHF. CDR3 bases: TGTGCCAGCAGGGAGAGGGATAATCAGCCCCAGCATTTT.

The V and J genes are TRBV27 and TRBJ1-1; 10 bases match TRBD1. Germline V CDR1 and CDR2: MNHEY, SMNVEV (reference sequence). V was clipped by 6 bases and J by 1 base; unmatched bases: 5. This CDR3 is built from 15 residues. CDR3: CASRLTGGRNTEAFF. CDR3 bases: TGTGCCAGCAGATTGACAGGGGGCAGGAACACTGAAGCTTTCTTT.